One sample yielded the 15 T cell receptor beta chains listed below, sequenced in a study of identical twins. TCRdb ran MiXCR on the 5' RACE reads and lists one entry per CDR3 protein. The sample records 1.5 million to 2 million distinct CDR3 sequences, around 29% being singletons. The sample was cord blood. These receptors were obtained from a newborn girl in good health.

In this sample, this clonotype turned up a few times. The CDR3 loop is CSAPGDRYEQYF. CDR3 DNA: TGCAGTGCTCCAGGGGACAGGTACGAGCAGTACTTC. This rearrangement joins TRBV20-1 to TRBJ2-7; 8 nucleotides agree with TRBD1. Germline CDR1 is DFQATT and CDR2 is SNEGSKA (reference sequence). This CDR3 comprises 12 residues. J gave up 4 bases and V 5 bases, and 4 bases lay outside the gene matches.

This clonotype was observed a few times. V gene TRBV29-1 combines with J gene TRBJ1-2; 9 nucleotides line up with TRBD1. There are 15 residues in the CDR3. Per germline, CDR1 SQVTM and CDR2 ANQGSEA. Trimming at V came to 4 bases and at J to 2 bases, leaving 8 bases not matched to a gene. This CDR3 reads CSVGRGQGANYGYTF. The CDR3 DNA reads as TGCAGCGTTGGTCGGGGACAGGGAGCCAACTATGGCTACACCTTC.

This clonotype was detected a few times. This sequence joins TRBV10-3 and TRBJ1-1; D perhaps matches TRBD1 (5 bases). The V gene's germline CDR1 is ENHRY and CDR2 SYGVKD. Trimming pared 8 bases from V and 1 base from J, leaving 11 bases between. This CDR3 contains 13 residues. This chain's CDR3 is CAIGAGGNTEAFF. The DNA of the CDR3 is TGTGCCATCGGGGCTGGAGGGAACACTGAAGCTTTCTTT.

The CDR3 nucleotides read TGTGCCAGCAGTTTTTTCTTCAGGACCACCAATCAGCCCCAGCATTTT. As protein: CASSFFFRTTNQPQHF. The V gene is TRBV12-3 or TRBV12-4, the J gene TRBJ1-5, with D unresolved. The CDR3 spans 16 residues. Between the trimmed V and J ends, which lost 3 bases and 3 bases, there was a span of 15 bases.

The rearrangement uses TRBV7-2 and TRBJ1-6, with a tentative D call TRBD1 (6 bases). Per the germline V gene, CDR1 is SGHTA and CDR2 is FQGNSA. CDR3 length equals 15 residues. V lost 3 bases and J 8 bases, leaving 14 bases between the germline ends. The CDR3 bases are TGTGCCAGCAGCTTGCTGACAGGCCCAGATTCACCCCTCCACTTT. Translating gives CASSLLTGPDSPLHF.

The V and J genes are TRBV7-9 and TRBJ2-1; 8 bases map to TRBD1. The length of the CDR3 is 15 residues. Germline values: CDR1 SEHNR, CDR2 FQNEAQ (reference sequence). The V segment lost 5 bases and the J segment 3 bases; nucleotides outside the gene matches: 6. The CDR3 nucleotides are TGTGCCAGCAGCCCAGGGGGCAACTACTACAATGAGCAGTTCTTC. It specifies CASSPGGNYYNEQFF.

J is TRBJ1-2 and V is TRBV14; D not resolved. The CDR3 sequence is 13 residues long. V was pared by 4 bases and J by 4 bases, with 10 bases between. CDR1 and CDR2 (germline): SGHDN, FVKESK. CDR3 bases: TGTGCCAGCAGCCGCTTCGGGCCCTATGGCTACACCTTC. The encoded protein is CASSRFGPYGYTF.

V and J are TRBV12-3 or TRBV12-4 and TRBJ1-5, with D unresolved. The CDR3 covers 15 residues. Trimming took off 2 bases at V and 3 bases at J, with 11 bases between the two ends. CDR3 protein: CASSLRRSPNQPQHF. Written as DNA, the CDR3 is TGTGCCAGCAGTTTAAGGCGCAGCCCCAATCAGCCCCAGCATTTT.

The rearrangement joins TRBV4-1 to TRBJ2-1; D unresolved. Looked up from germline, CDR1 is MGHRA and CDR2 is YSYEKL. Trimming took off 0 bases at V and 13 bases at J, with 16 bases between the two ends. There are 14 residues in the CDR3. The CDR3 here is CASSQDRRDPSQFF. The CDR3 DNA is TGCGCCAGCAGCCAAGATCGTAGGGATCCCAGTCAGTTCTTC.

The V call is TRBV2, the J call TRBJ2-7; D perhaps matches TRBD1 (6 bases). V was shortened by 10 bases and J by 6 bases, with 16 bases between the two germline ends. CDR1 and CDR2 from the germline V gene are SNHLY and FYNNEI. The CDR3 runs to 12 residues. CDR3 protein: CATLDIGGEQYF. CDR3 nucleotide sequence: TGTGCCACCTTGGACATAGGGGGCGAGCAGTACTTC.

The chain employs TRBV5-1 and TRBJ2-3; D not resolved. The CDR3 has 14 residues. Germline V lookup: CDR1 SGHRS, CDR2 YFSETQ. Trimming pared 4 bases from V and 4 bases from J, leaving 13 bases between. The CDR3 sequence is CASSPAPGADTQYF. Here the CDR3 DNA reads TGCGCCAGCAGCCCTGCCCCAGGCGCAGATACGCAGTATTTT.

The chain uses TRBV7-2 and TRBJ2-3; 7 bases are a match to TRBD2. CDR1 is SGHTA, CDR2 FQGNSA, per germline. With 0 bases clipped from V and 0 bases from J, the junction kept 9 bases outside the gene matches. The CDR3 has 18 residues. For the CDR3, the DNA is TGTGCCAGCAGCTTAGCGATCTTATCTAGCGGAAGCACAGATACGCAGTATTTT. Protein sequence: CASSLAILSSGSTDTQYF.

The chain has TRBV6-2 or TRBV6-3 and TRBJ2-7; TRBD1 matches at 8 bases. This CDR3 is built from 15 residues. Losses at the gene ends were 6 bases for V and 3 bases for J; bases not matched to a gene: 10. Per germline, CDR1 MNHEY and CDR2 SVGEGT. CDR3 residues: CASRRTGMGIYEQYF. In DNA form, the CDR3 reads TGTGCCAGCAGACGGACAGGGATGGGGATCTACGAGCAGTACTTC.

The V gene is TRBV19, the J gene TRBJ2-1; D remains unclear. Trimming cost V 3 bases and J 0 bases, with 12 bases left between them. The CDR3 is 16 residues long. From germline, CDR1 is LNHDA and CDR2 SQIVND (reference sequence). The CDR3 bases are TGTGCCAGTAGTATGGCTTCTATCCGCTCCTACAATGAGCAGTTCTTC. Translation gives CASSMASIRSYNEQFF. The complete variable domain, with remaining parts taken from reference TRBV19 and TRBJ2-1, reads DGGITQSPKYLFRKEGQNVTLSCEQNLNHDAMYWYRQDPGQGLRLIYYSQIVNDFQKGDIAEGYSVSREKKESFPLTVTSAQKNPTAFYLCASSMASIRSYNEQFFGPGTRLTVL.

The rearrangement joins TRBV27 to TRBJ2-4; D uncertain. There are 14 residues in the CDR3. Per germline, CDR1 MNHEY and CDR2 SMNVEV (reference sequence). V lost 3 bases and J lost 1, with 7 bases in between. The CDR3 here is CASSFVGAKNIQYF. CDR3 DNA sequence: TGTGCCAGCAGTTTTGTAGGCGCCAAAAACATTCAGTACTTC.